This T cell receptor beta chain is drawn from a study of long-term antiretroviral therapy in people with HIV. Runs used v3.0 of the immunoSEQ assay and were done at survey level. Sequencing used immunoSEQ multiplex PCR; TCRdb keeps in-frame clones, though not all of them. The data contain over 15,000 clones, around 88% of them singletons. Looked up from germline, CDR1 is SGHNT and CDR2 is YYREEE (reference sequence). V lost 2 bases and J lost 5, with 25 bases in between. The CDR3 sequence is 18 residues long. This TCR came from a woman aged 25 to 39 with HIV. The sample in question was unsorted PBMCs, obtained 2.3 years before starting antiretroviral therapy. V is TRBV5-4 and J is TRBJ2-5; weak D call: TRBD2 (7 bases). CDR3 residues: CASSLPFRDIKGGETQYF. The CDR3 DNA sequence: TGTGCCAGCAGCTTACCCTTCCGGGACATTAAGGGGGGGGAGACCCAGTACTTC.